This T cell receptor (beta chain) was found in a study of cytomegalovirus exposure and HLA in healthy donors. Study results and limitations: In a later analysis, first-cohort TCR clusters were found to tend to co-occur in the 100 to 150 validation repertoires.

This table comes from immunoSEQ multiplex PCR, and its TCRdb copy is limited to in-frame clones, with some not included. The sample has roughly 180,000 clones, roughly 84% seen once. This clone was recorded once. Its antigen remains unknown. The CDR3 runs to 16 residues. Germline CDR1 reads MDHEN; CDR2 reads SYDVKM. Trimming removed 3 bases at V and 8 bases at J, with 19 bases between. The chain carries TRBV28 and TRBJ1-4; TRBD1 might be the D (6 bases). Source material: PBMCs. This TCR was recovered from a man aged 18 to 29 in good health and CMV-seropositive. The CDR3, as DNA: TGTGCCAGCAGTTTCCCACGAGGGGGGGCTAGAGAAAAACTGTTTTTT. Residues: CASSFPRGGAREKLFF.